These T cell receptor beta chains were read from a single sample in a study of monozygotic twins with inflammatory bowel disease. TCRdb reanalyzed the 5' RACE reads, giving one entry per CDR3 protein sequence and no DNA. The sample's table shows 93,000 or so distinct CDR3 sequences. Specimen: blood. The receptors originated from a human donor with ulcerative colitis or Crohn's disease, or a healthy co-twin of an affected twin (not recorded which). The CDR3 runs from the conserved cysteine through the conserved F or W.

cdr3_length,v_call,j_call,cdr3_aa
15,TRBV4-2,TRBJ2-7,CASSQADTSSYEQYF
15,TRBV12-3/TRBV12-4,TRBJ2-7,CASRAGTGVWNEQYF
16,TRBV15,TRBJ2-7,CATSRETRGLGSEQYF
13,TRBV7-3,TRBJ2-5,CASSSEAAETQYF
16,TRBV7-2,TRBJ2-2,CASSFRTSGSSGELFF
15,TRBV7-2,TRBJ2-7,CASSVDPGYSYEQYF
16,TRBV7-2,TRBJ2-1,CASSLVGTGGHNEQFF
15,TRBV25-1,TRBJ2-4,CASEGQGVAKNIQYF
17,TRBV7-2,TRBJ2-3,CASSRPGGRLNPDTQYF
14,TRBV6-2/TRBV6-3,TRBJ2-1,CASSRTSGRNEQFF
14,TRBV12-3/TRBV12-4,TRBJ2-2,CASIGRSNTGELFF
14,TRBV7-2,TRBJ1-1,CASSLGLGASEAFF
15,TRBV6-5,TRBJ1-5,CASSYGPNTNQPQHF
17,TRBV5-1,TRBJ1-1,CASRPRQGALNNTEAFF
13,TRBV12-3/TRBV12-4,TRBJ2-7,CASSSLSGQKQYF
11,TRBV27,TRBJ2-7,CASSRGGEQYF
14,TRBV4-3,TRBJ2-5,CASSQESDQETQYF
14,TRBV19,TRBJ1-5,CATQDSTNNQPQHF
13,TRBV20-1,TRBJ1-6,CSARVTGTQPLHF
14,TRBV10-2,TRBJ1-5,CASSVSYSNQPQHF
14,TRBV7-2,TRBJ1-5,CASSETGGYQPQHF
15,TRBV18,TRBJ1-6,CASSPLDRANSPLHF
14,TRBV5-4,TRBJ1-2,CASSSRTGQYGYTF
17,TRBV5-4,TRBJ2-1,CASSHQTGPSSYNEQFF
15,TRBV6-2/TRBV6-3,TRBJ2-7,CASSSSGTGSYEQYF
13,TRBV5-1,TRBJ2-7,CASSLGHADEQYF
14,TRBV5-1,TRBJ2-1,CASTGRLTDNEQFF
15,TRBV24-1,TRBJ2-5,CATSDRGTVQETQYF
13,TRBV12-3/TRBV12-4,TRBJ2-2,CASRSGSAGELFF
16,TRBV20-1,TRBJ2-4,CSASKGAGKAKNMQYF
18,TRBV23-1,TRBJ2-5,CASSQTQKRGWSQETQYF
15,TRBV28,TRBJ1-1,CASSLSTGGFGEAFF
14,TRBV4-3,TRBJ2-5,CASSQGLAPTPTYF
15,TRBV6-5,TRBJ1-5,CASSYRLGLGQPQHF
16,TRBV5-4,TRBJ1-2,CASSPGTVYSYYGYTF
13,TRBV27,TRBJ2-7,CASSLRASYEQYF
16,TRBV25-1,TRBJ2-2,CASSELGLGNTGELFF
12,TRBV15,TRBJ2-7,CATSRQFQEQYF
13,TRBV20-1,TRBJ2-2,CSASGRYTGELFF
13,TRBV28,TRBJ2-4,CASSSLQGDIQYF
18,TRBV5-4,TRBJ2-6,CASSLQGSGFSGANVLTF
14,TRBV5-1,TRBJ1-4,CASSTGQVNEKLFF
18,TRBV4-3,TRBJ2-3,CASSQDVRGLVVTDTQYF
16,TRBV18,TRBJ2-2,CASSPSQRENTGELFF
15,TRBV19,TRBJ2-5,CASSSWRSGQETQYF
13,TRBV7-2,TRBJ2-7,CASSLVSGDEQYF
16,TRBV5-1,TRBJ2-3,CASSQGHATSTDTQYF
12,TRBV20-1,TRBJ2-3,CSASRSTDTQYF
16,TRBV12-3/TRBV12-4,TRBJ1-6,CASSPIHPGLNSPLHF
16,TRBV6-2/TRBV6-3,TRBJ2-1,CASSLGQVALHNEQFF
14,TRBV5-1,TRBJ2-7,CASSPGTPLYEQYF
16,TRBV7-3,TRBJ2-7,CASSLNPRTSVYEQYF
15,TRBV5-1,TRBJ2-7,CASSLAAGVTYEQYF
15,TRBV24-1,TRBJ2-3,CATSDVSTSLGAQYF
14,TRBV7-2,TRBJ2-4,CASTVAGAKNIQYF